The sequence of this TCR beta chain was determined in a study of Ad26.COV2.S vaccination and SARS-CoV-2 variants. Overall study context: Administration of Ad26.COV2.S was intramuscular, either once or twice 56 days apart.

The table came from immunoSEQ multiplex PCR; TCRdb's copy has only in-frame clones and leaves some out. This sample has fewer than 500,000 clones, with 90% found just once. Findings and caveats of the study: Vaccine and placebo recipients had comparable breadth of non-spike TCRs.

Comment on this clone: Its antigen remains unidentified.

Germline CDR1 and CDR2: SEHNR and FQNEAQ (reference sequence). The V gene lost 4 bases and the J gene lost 1 base, with 7 bases spanning the gap. The CDR3 loop spans 13 amino acids. Treatment here: about 20 received Ad26.COV2.S at low or high dose, single or two shots; five or six received placebo; per-sample allocation not given. Sampling took place 63 days after the first vaccine or placebo injection. The V gene is TRBV7-9, the J gene TRBJ1-1; D gene uncertain. Sequenced here: peripheral blood, sampled in a trial of Ad26.COV2.S vaccine versus placebo. The receptor was derived from a person between 18 and 59 years old who received the Ad26.COV2.S COVID-19 vaccine or a placebo. CDR3 in amino acids: CASSSTPNTEAFF. The CDR3 DNA follows: TGTGCCAGCAGCTCCACACCGAACACTGAAGCTTTCTTT. The whole variable domain, filled in from reference TRBV7-9 and TRBJ1-1, reads DTGVSQNPRHKITKRGQNVTFRCDPISEHNRLYWYRQTLGQGPEFLTYFQNEAQLEKSRLLSDRFSAERPKGSFSTLEIQRTEQGDSAMYLCASSSTPNTEAFFGQGTRLTVV.